This T cell receptor beta chain is drawn from a study of T cell repertoires in cytomegalovirus infection. Background on the study: Shared public TCR beta signatures pointed to both CMV infection and a matching HLA type. Broader study findings: Clonotypes of TCR beta that were HLA-C-restricted and CMV-specific dominated the ex vivo response.

In regard to this clonotype: Its antigen is still unknown. Given a much more abundant clone one base away, this may be a read error.

From the reads, TCRdb called clonotypes with MiXCR, one entry per CDR3 protein. In the table there are about 160,000 distinct CDR3 sequences, roughly 15% of which are singletons. Germline-derived CDR1 and CDR2 are SGHDT and YYEEEE. The CDR3 has 12 amino acids. Sequenced sample: CD8+ T cells from PBMCs. This TCR was sampled from a human donor in good health (CMV status not recorded). Some clones in this sample may be carry-over from other donors' samples. This chain joins TRBV5-6 and TRBJ1-1; D is undetermined. The CDR3 DNA sequence: TGTGCCGGCAGCCCTGCGGGCACTGAAGCTTTCTTT. Encoded protein: CAGSPAGTEAFF.